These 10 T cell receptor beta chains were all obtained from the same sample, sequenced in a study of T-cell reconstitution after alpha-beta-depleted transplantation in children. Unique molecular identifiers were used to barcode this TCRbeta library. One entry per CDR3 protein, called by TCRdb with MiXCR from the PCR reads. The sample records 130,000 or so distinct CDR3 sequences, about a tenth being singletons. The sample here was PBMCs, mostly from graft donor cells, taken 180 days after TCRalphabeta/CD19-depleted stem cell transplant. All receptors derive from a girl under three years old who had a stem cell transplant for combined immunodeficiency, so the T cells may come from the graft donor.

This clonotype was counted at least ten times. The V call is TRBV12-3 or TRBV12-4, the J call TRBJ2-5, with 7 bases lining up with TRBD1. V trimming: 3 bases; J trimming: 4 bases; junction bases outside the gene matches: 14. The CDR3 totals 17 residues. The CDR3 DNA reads TGTGCCAGCAGTTTCTCCTCTTCGACAGGGCTAAGAGAGACCCAGTACTTC. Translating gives CASSFSSSTGLRETQYF.

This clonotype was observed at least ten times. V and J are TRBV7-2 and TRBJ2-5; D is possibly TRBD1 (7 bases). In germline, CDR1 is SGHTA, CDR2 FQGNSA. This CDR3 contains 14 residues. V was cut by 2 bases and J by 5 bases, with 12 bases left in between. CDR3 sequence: CASSLHRGGETQYF. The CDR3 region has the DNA TGTGCCAGCAGCTTACACAGGGGAGGCGAGACCCAGTACTTC.

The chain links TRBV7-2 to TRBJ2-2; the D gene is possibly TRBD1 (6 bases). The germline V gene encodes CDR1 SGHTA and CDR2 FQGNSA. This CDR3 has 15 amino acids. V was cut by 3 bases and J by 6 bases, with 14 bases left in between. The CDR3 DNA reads TGTGCCAGCAGCTTCCGGGACATAACGGCCGGGGAGCTGTTTTTT. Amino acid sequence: CASSFRDITAGELFF.

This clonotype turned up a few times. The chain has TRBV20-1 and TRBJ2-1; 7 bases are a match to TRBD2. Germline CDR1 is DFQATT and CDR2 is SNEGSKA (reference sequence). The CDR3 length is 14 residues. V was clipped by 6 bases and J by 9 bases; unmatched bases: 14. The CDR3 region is CSAPWVGRESEQFF. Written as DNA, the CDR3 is TGCAGTGCCCCCTGGGTTGGGAGGGAGAGTGAGCAGTTCTTC.

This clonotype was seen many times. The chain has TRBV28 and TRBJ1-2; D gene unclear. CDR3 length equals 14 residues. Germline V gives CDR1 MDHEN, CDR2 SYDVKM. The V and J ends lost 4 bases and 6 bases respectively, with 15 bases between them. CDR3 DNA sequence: TGTGCCAGCAGTTCGCCGAGGGAGAGCGATGGCTACACCTTC. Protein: CASSSPRESDGYTF.

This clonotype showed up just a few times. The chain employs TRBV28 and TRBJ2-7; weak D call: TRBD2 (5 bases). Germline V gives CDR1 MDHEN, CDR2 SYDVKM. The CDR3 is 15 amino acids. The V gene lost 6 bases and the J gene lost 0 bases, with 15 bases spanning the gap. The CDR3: CASSAGVGISYEQYF. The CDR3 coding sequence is TGTGCCAGCAGCGCCGGGGTCGGCATCTCCTACGAGCAGTACTTC.

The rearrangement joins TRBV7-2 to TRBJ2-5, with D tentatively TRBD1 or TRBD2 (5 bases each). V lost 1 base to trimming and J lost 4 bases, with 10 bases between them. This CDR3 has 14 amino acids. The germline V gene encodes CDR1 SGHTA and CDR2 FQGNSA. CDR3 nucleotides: TGTGCCAGCAGCTTAGACCCAGGGAGAGAGACCCAGTACTTC. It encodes CASSLDPGRETQYF.

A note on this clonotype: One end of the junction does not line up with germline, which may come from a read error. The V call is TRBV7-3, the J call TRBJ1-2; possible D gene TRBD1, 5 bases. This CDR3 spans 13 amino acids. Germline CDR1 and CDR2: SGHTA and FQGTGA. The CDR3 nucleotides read TGTGCCAGCAGCTTAGGGGGGAACTATGGCTACCCCTTC. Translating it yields CASSLGGNYGYPF.

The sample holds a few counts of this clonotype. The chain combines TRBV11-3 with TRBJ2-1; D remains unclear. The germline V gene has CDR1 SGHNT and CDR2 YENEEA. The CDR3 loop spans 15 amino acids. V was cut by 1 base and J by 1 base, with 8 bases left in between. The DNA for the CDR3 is TGTGCCAGCAGCTTAGCACATAGGTCCTACAATGAGCAGTTCTTC. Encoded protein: CASSLAHRSYNEQFF.

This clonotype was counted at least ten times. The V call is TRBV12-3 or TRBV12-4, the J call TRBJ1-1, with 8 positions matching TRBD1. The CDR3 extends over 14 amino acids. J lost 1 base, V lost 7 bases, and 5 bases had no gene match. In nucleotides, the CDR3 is TGTGCCAGCACCCCGGACAGGGCGAACACTGAAGCTTTCTTT. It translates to CASTPDRANTEAFF.